Below, 4 T cell receptor beta chains from the same sample are listed, as sequenced in a study of blood T cells in healthy people across ages (dated by TCRdb to between 2014 and 2016). Preparation of the library involved 5' RACE. Instrument used: Illumina HiSeq 2500. A second PCR of roughly 7 to 11 cycles was performed with a sample-barcoded 5' primer and a J-beta primer mix. The public sequencing data were trimmed at Q25 with fastp and processed into clonotypes with MiXCR by TCRdb, which kept only in-frame beta chains. One record per CDR3 amino acid sequence lists the most common genes and DNA. A total of hundreds of thousands of distinct CDR3 sequences appear in this sample, approximately 52% of them only once. Together, the top ten hold roughly 14% of the sample. The specimen was blood. These receptors were obtained from an elderly woman in good health.

Details on this clonotype: A much larger clone is a single base away; this may be a read error. The chain employs TRBV6-5 and TRBJ2-1; TRBD2 is a possible D gene (6 bases). The germline V gene has CDR1 MNHEY and CDR2 SVGAGI. The V end was cut by 6 bases, the J end by 9 bases, with 12 bases between. The CDR3 spans 12 residues. DNA of the CDR3: TGTGCCAGCAGGACGGGGGTTAGTGAGCAGTTCTTC. This sequence encodes CASRTGVSEQFF.

In this sample, this clonotype turned up many times. The chain links TRBV6-2 or TRBV6-3 to TRBJ2-1; a weak D match, TRBD2 (6 bases). Germline V gives CDR1 MNHEY, CDR2 SVGEGT. This CDR3 contains 14 residues. V lost 7 bases, J lost 1 base, and 11 bases lay in between. The CDR3 reads CASTLGSSYNEQFF. In DNA, the CDR3 is TGTGCCAGCACCCTCGGGAGTTCCTACAATGAGCAGTTCTTC.

This clonotype was counted only a few times. The rearrangement uses TRBV12-3 or TRBV12-4 and TRBJ2-1; TRBD2 agrees at 11 bases. The ends lost 6 bases at V and 4 bases at J; junction bases unmatched: 5. The CDR3 spans 15 residues. CDR3 DNA: TGTGCCAGCAGGGGTAGCGGGGGGGTTTACAATGAGCAGTTCTTC. It specifies CASRGSGGVYNEQFF.

This clonotype was seen only a few times. CDR3 bases: TGTGCCAGCACCCTGGGGCTAACTAATGAAAAACTGTTTTTT. Translation: CASTLGLTNEKLFF. V and J are TRBV7-9 and TRBJ1-4; TRBD1 is a possible D gene (5 bases). CDR1 and CDR2 from the germline V gene are SEHNR and FQNEAQ (reference sequence). This CDR3 has 14 amino acids. The V end lost 7 bases, the J end lost 1 base, and 10 bases lay between the germline ends. The complete variable domain, with remaining parts taken from reference TRBV7-9 and TRBJ1-4, reads DTGVSQNPRHKITKRGQNVTFRCDPISEHNRLYWYRQTLGQGPEFLTYFQNEAQLEKSRLLSDRFSAERPKGSFSTLEIQRTEQGDSAMYLCASTLGLTNEKLFFGSGTQLSVL.